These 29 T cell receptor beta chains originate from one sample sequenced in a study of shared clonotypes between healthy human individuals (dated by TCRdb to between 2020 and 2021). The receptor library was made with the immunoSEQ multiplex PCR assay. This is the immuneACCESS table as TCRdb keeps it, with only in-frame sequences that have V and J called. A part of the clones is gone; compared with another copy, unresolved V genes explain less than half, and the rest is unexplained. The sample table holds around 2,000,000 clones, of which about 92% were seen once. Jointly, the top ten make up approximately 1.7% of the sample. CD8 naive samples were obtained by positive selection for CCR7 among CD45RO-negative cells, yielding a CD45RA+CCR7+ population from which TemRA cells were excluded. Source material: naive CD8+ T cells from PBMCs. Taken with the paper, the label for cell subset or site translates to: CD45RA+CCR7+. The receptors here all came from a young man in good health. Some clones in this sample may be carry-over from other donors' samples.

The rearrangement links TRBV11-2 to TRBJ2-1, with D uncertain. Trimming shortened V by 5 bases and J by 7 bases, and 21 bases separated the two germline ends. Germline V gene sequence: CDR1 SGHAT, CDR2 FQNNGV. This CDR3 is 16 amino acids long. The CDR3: CASSPDFESENNEQFF. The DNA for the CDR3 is TGTGCCAGCAGCCCCGACTTTGAGAGTGAGAATAATGAGCAGTTCTTC.

CDR3 in DNA: TGTGCCAGTAGTATGGCTTTTCGGACGGGAACCTACGAGCAGTACTTC. This sequence encodes CASSMAFRTGTYEQYF. The rearrangement uses TRBV19 and TRBJ2-7; possible D gene TRBD2, 5 bases. Per the germline V gene, CDR1 is LNHDA and CDR2 is SQIVND (reference sequence). CDR3 length: 16 residues. Trimming removed 3 bases from V and 2 bases from J, with 17 bases in between.

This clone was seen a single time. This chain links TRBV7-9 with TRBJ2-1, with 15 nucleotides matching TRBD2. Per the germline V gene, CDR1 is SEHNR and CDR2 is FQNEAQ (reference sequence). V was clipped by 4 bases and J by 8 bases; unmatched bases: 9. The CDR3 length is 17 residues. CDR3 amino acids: CASSSGLAGGRGDEQFF. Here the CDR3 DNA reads TGTGCCAGCAGCTCGGGACTAGCGGGGGGCCGAGGGGATGAGCAGTTCTTC. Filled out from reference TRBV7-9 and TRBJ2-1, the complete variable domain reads DTGVSQNPRHKITKRGQNVTFRCDPISEHNRLYWYRQTLGQGPEFLTYFQNEAQLEKSRLLSDRFSAERPKGSFSTLEIQRTEQGDSAMYLCASSSGLAGGRGDEQFFGPGTRLTVL.

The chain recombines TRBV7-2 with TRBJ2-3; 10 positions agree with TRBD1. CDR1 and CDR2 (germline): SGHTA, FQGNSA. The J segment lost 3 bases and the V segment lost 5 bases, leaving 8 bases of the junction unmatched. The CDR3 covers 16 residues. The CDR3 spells CASSTATGGETDTQYF. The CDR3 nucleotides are TGTGCCAGCAGCACGGCGACAGGGGGCGAGACAGATACGCAGTATTTT.

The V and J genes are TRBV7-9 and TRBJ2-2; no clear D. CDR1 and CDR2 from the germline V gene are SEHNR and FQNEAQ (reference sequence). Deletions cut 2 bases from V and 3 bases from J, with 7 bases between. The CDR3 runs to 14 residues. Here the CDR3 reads CASSLPSYTGELFF. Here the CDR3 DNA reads TGTGCCAGCAGCTTACCGTCTTACACCGGGGAGCTGTTTTTT.

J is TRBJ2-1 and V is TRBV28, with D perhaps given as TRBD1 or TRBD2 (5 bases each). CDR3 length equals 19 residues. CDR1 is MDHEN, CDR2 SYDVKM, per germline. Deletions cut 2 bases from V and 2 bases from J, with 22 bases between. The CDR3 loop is CASSLPPGEGRRAYNEQFF. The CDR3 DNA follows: TGTGCCAGCAGTTTACCTCCTGGCGAGGGGCGAAGGGCCTACAATGAGCAGTTCTTC.

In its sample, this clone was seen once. CDR3 residues: CASSSPGVSHADGYTF. The CDR3 DNA sequence: TGTGCCAGCAGTTCCCCCGGGGTCTCTCACGCGGATGGCTACACCTTC. This rearrangement joins TRBV28 to TRBJ1-2; no definite D call. V was pared by 4 bases and J by 6 bases, with 21 bases between. The V gene's germline CDR1 is MDHEN and CDR2 SYDVKM. The CDR3 totals 16 residues.

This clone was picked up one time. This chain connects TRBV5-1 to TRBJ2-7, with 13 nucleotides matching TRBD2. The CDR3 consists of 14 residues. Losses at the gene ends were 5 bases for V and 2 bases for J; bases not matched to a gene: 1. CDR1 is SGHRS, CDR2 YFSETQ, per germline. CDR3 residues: CASRTSGRPYEQYF. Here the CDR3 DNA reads TGCGCCAGCAGGACTAGCGGGAGGCCCTACGAGCAGTACTTC. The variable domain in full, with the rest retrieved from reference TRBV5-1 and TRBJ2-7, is KAGVTQTPRYLIKTRGQQVTLSCSPISGHRSVSWYQQTPGQGLQFLFEYFSETQRNKGNFPGRFSGRQFSNSRSEMNVSTLELGDSALYLCASRTSGRPYEQYFGPGTRLTVT.

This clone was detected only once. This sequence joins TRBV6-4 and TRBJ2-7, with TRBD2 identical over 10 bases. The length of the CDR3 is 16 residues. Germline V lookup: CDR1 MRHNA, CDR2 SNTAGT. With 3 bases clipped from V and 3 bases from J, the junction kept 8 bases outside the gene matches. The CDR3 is CASSETSGRALYEQYF. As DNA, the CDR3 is TGTGCCAGCAGTGAAACGAGCGGGAGGGCCCTCTACGAGCAGTACTTC.

The CDR3 bases are TGTGCCAGTAGTATAGATTCGCAGGCCTCCTACGAGCAGTACTTC. This gives the protein CASSIDSQASYEQYF. The chain combines TRBV19 with TRBJ2-7; D gene unclear. CDR1 and CDR2 (germline): LNHDA, SQIVND (reference sequence). Trimming took 0 bases from V and 0 from J, leaving 9 bases between them. The CDR3 is 15 amino acids.

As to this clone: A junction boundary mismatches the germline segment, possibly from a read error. The CDR3 loop reads CATNRRLAGLVEQFF. In DNA, the CDR3 is TGTGCCACCAACAGACGACTAGCGGGTTTAGTTGAGCAGTTCTTC. The rearrangement links TRBV15 to TRBJ2-1, with 10 bases matching TRBD2. The CDR3 contains 15 residues. CDR1 LNHNV and CDR2 YYDKDF come from the germline V gene (reference sequence).

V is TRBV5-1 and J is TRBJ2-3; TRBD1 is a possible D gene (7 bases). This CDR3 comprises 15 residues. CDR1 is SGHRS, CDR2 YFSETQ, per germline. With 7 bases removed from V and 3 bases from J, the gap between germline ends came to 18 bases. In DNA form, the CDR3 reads TGCGCCAGCGTCAGGGGGGAGAGTTTGACAGATACGCAGTATTTT. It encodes CASVRGESLTDTQYF.

CDR3 in amino acids: CASTARRQPNTEAFF. CDR3 DNA sequence: TGTGCCAGCACCGCCCGGAGGCAGCCGAACACTGAAGCTTTCTTT. V is TRBV28 and J is TRBJ1-1; D uncertain. The germline V gene has CDR1 MDHEN and CDR2 SYDVKM. Trimming pared 7 bases from V and 1 base from J, leaving 16 bases between. CDR3 size: 15 residues. Based on the CDR3 plus reference TRBV28 and TRBJ1-1, the full variable domain is DVKVTQSSRYLVKRTGEKVFLECVQDMDHENMFWYRQDPGLGLRLIYFSYDVKMKEKGDIPEGYSVSREKKERFSLILESASTNQTSMYLCASTARRQPNTEAFFGQGTRLTVV.

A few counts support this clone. The CDR3: CASSQSWDRIYEQYF. CDR3 nucleotide sequence: TGCGCCAGCAGCCAGAGCTGGGACAGGATATACGAGCAGTACTTC. The gene calls are TRBV4-1 and TRBJ2-7; 8 nucleotides match TRBD1. Germline V gene lookup returns CDR1 MGHRA and CDR2 YSYEKL. The CDR3 covers 15 residues. The ends lost 3 bases at V and 4 bases at J; junction bases unmatched: 8.

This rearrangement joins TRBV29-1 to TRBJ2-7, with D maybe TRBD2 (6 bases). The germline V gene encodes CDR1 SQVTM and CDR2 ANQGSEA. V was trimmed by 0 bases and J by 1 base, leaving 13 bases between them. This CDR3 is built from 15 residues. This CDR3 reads CSVEDPAGLSYEQYF. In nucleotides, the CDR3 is TGCAGCGTTGAAGACCCCGCGGGATTGTCCTACGAGCAGTACTTC.

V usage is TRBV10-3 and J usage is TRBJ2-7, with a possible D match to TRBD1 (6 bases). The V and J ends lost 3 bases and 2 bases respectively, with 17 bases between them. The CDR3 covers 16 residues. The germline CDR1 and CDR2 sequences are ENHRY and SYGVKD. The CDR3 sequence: CAISDRGTLGAYEQYF. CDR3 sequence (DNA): TGTGCCATCAGTGACCGAGGGACACTTGGGGCCTACGAGCAGTACTTC.

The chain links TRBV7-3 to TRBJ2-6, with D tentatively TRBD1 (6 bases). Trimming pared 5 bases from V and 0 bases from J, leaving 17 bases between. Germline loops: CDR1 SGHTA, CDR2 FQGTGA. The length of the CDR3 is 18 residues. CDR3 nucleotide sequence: TGTGCCAGCAGCGCCCGAGGGGGTTCCCCCTCTGGGGCCAACGTCCTGACTTTC. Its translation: CASSARGGSPSGANVLTF.

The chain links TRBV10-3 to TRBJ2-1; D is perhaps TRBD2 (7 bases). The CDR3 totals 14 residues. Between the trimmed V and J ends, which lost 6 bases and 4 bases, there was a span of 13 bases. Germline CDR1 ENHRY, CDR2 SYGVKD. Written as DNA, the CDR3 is TGTGCCATCAGGGAGGGGGGGCTATACAATGAGCAGTTCTTC. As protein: CAIREGGLYNEQFF.

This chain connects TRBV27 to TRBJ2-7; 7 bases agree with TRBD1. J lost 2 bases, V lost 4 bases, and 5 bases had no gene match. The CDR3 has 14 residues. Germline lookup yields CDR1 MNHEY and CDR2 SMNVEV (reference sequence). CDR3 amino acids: CASSYMGQTYEQYF. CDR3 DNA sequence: TGTGCCAGCAGTTATATGGGACAGACCTACGAGCAGTACTTC.

The CDR3 region has the DNA TGCAGCGTTTATGGGGGGCATCAGAACACTGAAGCTTTCTTT. Its protein is CSVYGGHQNTEAFF. The J gene is TRBJ1-1, the V gene TRBV29-1, with a possible D match to TRBD1 (6 bases). V was pared by 5 bases and J by 1 base, with 14 bases between. The V gene's germline CDR1 is SQVTM and CDR2 ANQGSEA. There are 14 residues in the CDR3.

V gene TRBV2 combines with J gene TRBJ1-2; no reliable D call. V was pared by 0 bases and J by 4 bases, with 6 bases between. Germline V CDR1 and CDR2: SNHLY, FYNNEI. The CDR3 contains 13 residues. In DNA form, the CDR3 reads TGTGCCAGCAGTGAAGCAAGCGCCTATGGCTACACCTTC. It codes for CASSEASAYGYTF.

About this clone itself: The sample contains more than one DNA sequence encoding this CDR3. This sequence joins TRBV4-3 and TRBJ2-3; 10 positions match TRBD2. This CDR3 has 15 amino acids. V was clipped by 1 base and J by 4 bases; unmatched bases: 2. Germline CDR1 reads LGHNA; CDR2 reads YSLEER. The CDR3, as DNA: TGCGCCAGCAGCCAAGGTCTAGCGGGGGCAGATACGCAGTATTTT. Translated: CASSQGLAGADTQYF.

The CDR3 nucleotides read TGTGCCAGCAGTTTAGTTCCCCCCGGACCGGGAACCTATGGCTACACCTTC. Translation gives CASSLVPPGPGTYGYTF. The chain couples TRBV27 to TRBJ1-2, with D unclear. V was clipped by 2 bases and J by 4 bases, with 20 bases between them. Germline loops: CDR1 MNHEY, CDR2 SMNVEV (reference sequence). The length of the CDR3 is 17 residues.

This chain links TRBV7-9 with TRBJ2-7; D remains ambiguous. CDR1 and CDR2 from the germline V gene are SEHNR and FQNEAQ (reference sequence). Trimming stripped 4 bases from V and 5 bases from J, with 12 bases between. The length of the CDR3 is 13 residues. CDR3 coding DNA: TGTGCCAGCAGCTCATCTGGGTGGGACGAGCAGTACTTC. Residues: CASSSSGWDEQYF.

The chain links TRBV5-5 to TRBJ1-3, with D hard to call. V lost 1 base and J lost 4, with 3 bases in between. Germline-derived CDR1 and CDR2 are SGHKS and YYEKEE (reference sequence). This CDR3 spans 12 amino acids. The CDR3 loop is CASSLSGNTIYF. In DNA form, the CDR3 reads TGTGCCAGCAGCTTGTCAGGAAACACCATATATTTT.

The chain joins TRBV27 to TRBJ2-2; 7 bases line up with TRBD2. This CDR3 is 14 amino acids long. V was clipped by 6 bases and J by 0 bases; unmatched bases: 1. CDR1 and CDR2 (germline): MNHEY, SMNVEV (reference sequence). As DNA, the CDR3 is TGTGCCAGCAGGGGACTAACGAACACCGGGGAGCTGTTTTTT. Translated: CASRGLTNTGELFF.

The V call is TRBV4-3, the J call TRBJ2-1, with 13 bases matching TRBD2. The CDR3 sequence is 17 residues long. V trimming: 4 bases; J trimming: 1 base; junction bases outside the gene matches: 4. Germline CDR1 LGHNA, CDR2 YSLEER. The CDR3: CASSLGLAGYSYNEQFF. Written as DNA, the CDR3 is TGCGCCAGCAGCCTGGGACTAGCGGGATATTCCTACAATGAGCAGTTCTTC.

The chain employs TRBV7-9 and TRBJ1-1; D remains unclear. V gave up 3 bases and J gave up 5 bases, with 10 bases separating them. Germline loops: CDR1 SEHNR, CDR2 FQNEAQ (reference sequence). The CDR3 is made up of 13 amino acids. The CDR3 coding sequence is TGTGCCAGCAGCTTCCCCCCGGGGACTGAAGCTTTCTTT. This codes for CASSFPPGTEAFF.

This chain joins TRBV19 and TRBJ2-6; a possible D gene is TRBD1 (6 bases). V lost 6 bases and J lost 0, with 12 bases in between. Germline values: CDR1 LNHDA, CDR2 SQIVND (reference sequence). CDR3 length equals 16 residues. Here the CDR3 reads CASSGMDSSGANVLTF. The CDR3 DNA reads TGTGCCAGTAGCGGTATGGACAGCTCTGGGGCCAACGTCCTGACTTTC.